The 25 T cell receptor beta chains below come from one sample, sequenced in a study of blood T cells in healthy people across ages. It was with a sample-barcoded 5' primer and a J-beta primer mix that a second PCR of roughly 7 to 12 cycles was run. TCRdb reanalysed the 5' RACE reads using MiXCR and keeps one entry per CDR3 protein. This table has about 1.6 million distinct CDR3 sequences, 34% appearing once. Sequenced material: blood. These TCRs come from a woman aged 25 to 39 in good health.

V gene TRBV4-2 combines with J gene TRBJ2-1; 8 bases are shared with TRBD2. CDR3 length: 16 amino acids. Trimming took 4 bases from V and 3 from J; bases not matched to a gene: 8. The germline V gene encodes CDR1 LGHNA and CDR2 YNFKEQ. The CDR3 DNA sequence: TGTGCCAGCAGCCTTATGGGGAGCGGGAGCTACAATGAGCAGTTCTTC. It translates to CASSLMGSGSYNEQFF.

J is TRBJ1-6 and V is TRBV4-1; no clear D gene. The germline gives CDR1 MGHRA, CDR2 YSYEKL. The CDR3 consists of 15 residues. Trimming shortened V by 0 bases and J by 5 bases, and 8 bases separated the two germline ends. The CDR3 is CASSQDLSDNSPLHF. In nucleotides, the CDR3 is TGCGCCAGCAGCCAAGACTTGTCCGATAATTCACCCCTCCACTTT.

V and J are TRBV18 and TRBJ2-7; either TRBD1 or TRBD2 may fit D (6 bases each). Deletions cut 3 bases from V and 10 bases from J, with 16 bases between. Germline V gene data show CDR1 as KGHSH and CDR2 as LQKENI. CDR3 length equals 13 residues. The CDR3 spells CASSPLAGEDQYF. The CDR3, as DNA: TGTGCCAGCTCACCTCTGGCAGGGGAGGACCAGTACTTC.

This clonotype was counted ten times or more. The chain joins TRBV20-1 to TRBJ2-1; TRBD1 or TRBD2 may be the D gene (5 bases each). Germline CDR1 DFQATT, CDR2 SNEGSKA (reference sequence). CDR3 size: 14 residues. The germline V and J ends were trimmed by 4 bases and 4 bases, with 14 bases remaining between them. Here the CDR3 reads CSATQRGLYNEQFF. The CDR3 bases are TGCAGTGCTACCCAACGGGGCCTTTACAATGAGCAGTTCTTC.

This clonotype was seen only a few times. The chain links TRBV25-1 to TRBJ2-3; D may correspond to TRBD1 or TRBD2 (6 bases each). V was cut by 6 bases and J by 2 bases, with 15 bases left in between. The germline V gene encodes CDR1 MGHDK and CDR2 SYGVNS. The CDR3 length is 15 residues. The CDR3 spells CASSNAQGLTDTQYF. Written as DNA, the CDR3 is TGTGCCAGCAGCAATGCACAGGGACTCACAGATACGCAGTATTTT.

This clonotype was seen repeatedly, ten times or more. This chain uses TRBV4-1 with TRBJ2-1; D tentatively fits TRBD1 or TRBD2 (5 bases each). CDR1 and CDR2 from the germline V gene are MGHRA and YSYEKL. Trimming removed 1 base from V and 5 bases from J, with 9 bases in between. The length of the CDR3 is 14 residues. CDR3 protein: CASSQAGRHNEQFF. The CDR3 nucleotides read TGCGCCAGCAGCCAAGCGGGACGTCACAATGAGCAGTTCTTC.

The chain joins TRBV9 to TRBJ1-2; possibly TRBD1 for D (6 bases). CDR1 and CDR2 from the germline V gene are SGDLS and YYNGEE. V was cut by 0 bases and J by 4 bases, with 16 bases left in between. The CDR3 totals 16 residues. CDR3 amino acids: CASSVASGGFGYGYTF. The CDR3, as DNA: TGTGCCAGCAGCGTAGCGTCTGGGGGCTTCGGCTATGGCTACACCTTC.

The chain is built from TRBV20-1 and TRBJ2-5; D unresolved. The V end lost 5 bases, the J end lost 4 bases, and 20 bases lay between the germline ends. This CDR3 comprises 15 residues. Looked up from germline, CDR1 is DFQATT and CDR2 is SNEGSKA (reference sequence). CDR3 nucleotides: TGCAGTGCTGTATCTTTTAGGTGGACGGGAGAGACCCAGTACTTC. Its protein is CSAVSFRWTGETQYF.

A few counts support this clonotype. The chain couples TRBV10-3 to TRBJ2-1; 11 positions agree with TRBD2. The length of the CDR3 is 16 residues. Unmatched junction bases numbered 8, after V lost 5 bases and J lost 5 bases. Per germline, CDR1 ENHRY and CDR2 SYGVKD. CDR3 DNA sequence: TGTGCCATCAGTTCGCAAGGGACTAGCGGAAACAATGAGCAGTTCTTC. This gives the protein CAISSQGTSGNNEQFF.

The chain links TRBV6-6 to TRBJ1-2; maybe TRBD1 (6 bases). CDR1 is MNHNY, CDR2 SVGAGI, per germline (reference sequence). Trimming shortened V by 6 bases and J by 2 bases, and 13 bases separated the two germline ends. This CDR3 has 14 amino acids. For the CDR3, the DNA is TGTGCCAGCAGGCCGCCTCAGGGGAACTATGGCTACACCTTC. Residues: CASRPPQGNYGYTF.

A few counts support this clonotype. CDR3: CATSRAPPAATQYF. CDR3 coding DNA: TGTGCCACCAGCAGAGCCCCCCCAGCGGCGACCCAGTACTTC. V and J are TRBV15 and TRBJ2-5; tentatively, D is TRBD2 (5 bases). The CDR3 loop spans 14 amino acids. With 1 base removed from V and 7 bases from J, the gap between germline ends came to 13 bases. Germline CDR1 is LNHNV and CDR2 is YYDKDF (reference sequence).

J is TRBJ2-6 and V is TRBV28; no clear D gene. Trimming pared 3 bases from V and 4 bases from J, leaving 10 bases between. CDR1 and CDR2 (germline): MDHEN, SYDVKM. This CDR3 is 15 amino acids long. The DNA of the CDR3 is TGTGCCAGCAGTTTGAGCACCACGGGGGCCAACGTCCTGACTTTC. Translation: CASSLSTTGANVLTF.

The gene calls are TRBV7-6 and TRBJ2-7; 12 bases line up with TRBD2. The CDR3 spans 18 residues. V dropped 6 bases and J dropped 6; count of bases not matched to a gene: 18. Germline V lookup: CDR1 SGHVS, CDR2 FNYEAQ. The CDR3 is CASSQDSRLAGAPCEQYF. The DNA for the CDR3 is TGTGCCAGCAGTCAGGACAGCCGACTAGCGGGAGCTCCCTGCGAGCAGTACTTC.

A note on this clonotype: A much more abundant neighbour one base away suggests this may be a read error. The chain is built from TRBV7-2 and TRBJ2-5, with unresolved D. V was pared by 1 base and J by 5 bases, with 20 bases between. The CDR3 contains 17 residues. Per the germline V gene, CDR1 is SGHTA and CDR2 is FQGNSA. CDR3: CTSSLGRLERWWETQYF. DNA for the CDR3: TGTACCAGCAGCTTAGGACGGCTAGAACGGTGGTGGGAGACCCAGTACTTC.

This sequence joins TRBV11-2 and TRBJ2-7; D remains unclear. V shed 8 bases and J shed 3 bases, with 14 bases lying between them. CDR3 length: 13 residues. Germline CDR1 SGHAT, CDR2 FQNNGV. The CDR3 spells CASSKVFGYEQYF. The CDR3 coding sequence is TGTGCCAGCTCTAAGGTATTCGGCTACGAGCAGTACTTC.

The CDR3 nucleotides are TGTGCCAGCAGCCACCCCGGGGGCAATGAGCAGTTCTTC. Protein product: CASSHPGGNEQFF. V usage is TRBV11-2 and J usage is TRBJ2-1; D may be TRBD2 (6 bases). The CDR3 extends over 13 amino acids. Germline CDR1 and CDR2: SGHAT and FQNNGV. The ends were cut back, 5 bases at V and 6 bases at J, with 11 bases in the middle.

This chain joins TRBV7-9 and TRBJ2-1, with D unresolved. V lost 1 base and J lost 5, with 15 bases in between. Germline assignment: CDR1 SEHNR and CDR2 FQNEAQ (reference sequence). The CDR3 is 16 amino acids. The CDR3 sequence is CASSLGLRQLNNEQFF. DNA for the CDR3: TGTGCCAGCAGCTTAGGACTCCGGCAACTCAACAATGAGCAGTTCTTC.

This clonotype was seen at least ten times. This sequence joins TRBV9 and TRBJ2-7; D is unclear. CDR1 and CDR2 from the germline V gene are SGDLS and YYNGEE. Trimming shortened V by 0 bases and J by 7 bases, and 17 bases separated the two germline ends. The CDR3 spans 15 residues. The chain's CDR3 is CASSVELVPTTEQYF. CDR3 in DNA: TGTGCCAGCAGCGTAGAATTGGTCCCCACGACGGAGCAGTACTTC.

This clonotype was observed a few times. The chain couples TRBV3-1 to TRBJ2-5; D possibly corresponds to TRBD2 (6 bases). The length of the CDR3 is 15 residues. The V gene lost 0 bases and the J gene lost 4 bases, with 12 bases spanning the gap. The germline V gene encodes CDR1 LGHDT and CDR2 YNNKEL (reference sequence). The CDR3 region is CASSQDLQTRETQYF. The CDR3 nucleotides are TGTGCCAGCAGCCAAGATCTTCAGACTAGAGAGACCCAGTACTTC.

This clonotype was observed a few times. The CDR3 reads CASSQDRGQDYEQYF. CDR3 coding DNA: TGTGCCAGCAGCCAAGATAGGGGGCAAGACTACGAGCAGTACTTC. The chain combines TRBV3-1 with TRBJ2-7; 7 bases agree with TRBD1. Germline V gene lookup returns CDR1 LGHDT and CDR2 YNNKEL (reference sequence). The CDR3 has 15 amino acids. J gave up 3 bases and V 0 bases, and 5 bases lay outside the gene matches.

This clonotype was picked up a small number of times. The chain couples TRBV20-1 to TRBJ2-1, with D uncertain. Trimming took 6 bases from V and 4 from J, leaving 10 bases between them. Germline V gene data show CDR1 as DFQATT and CDR2 as SNEGSKA (reference sequence). CDR3 length: 12 amino acids. The CDR3 sequence is CSAPPVYNEQFF. CDR3 DNA sequence: TGCAGTGCCCCCCCGGTATACAATGAGCAGTTCTTC.

On this clonotype: Germline and junction disagree at one end, which may indicate a read error. The V gene is TRBV29-1, the J gene TRBJ1-1; TRBD1 matches 9 bases. Germline V gene data show CDR1 as SQVTM and CDR2 as ANQGSEA. CDR3 length: 12 residues. The CDR3 loop is CSVNRGRTEVFF. The CDR3 DNA is TGCAGCGTTAACAGGGGGCGGACTGAAGTTTTCTTT.

This clonotype was seen a handful of times. This chain links TRBV28 with TRBJ2-5; tentative D call: TRBD2 (6 bases). Germline V CDR1 and CDR2: MDHEN, SYDVKM. This CDR3 has 12 residues. The V end was cut by 2 bases, the J end by 11 bases, with 12 bases between. The CDR3 bases are TGTGCCAGCAGTTTAAATGGTGGGGGGCAGTACTTC. It yields the protein CASSLNGGGQYF.

Concerning this clonotype: At one end, the junction sequence differs from germline, possibly due to a read error. The DNA of the CDR3 is TGTGCCAGCAGCTCAGCTACGGGACTAGCGGGACCAGATGCGCAGTATTTT. Translated, it gives CASSSATGLAGPDAQYF. The chain recombines TRBV7-9 with TRBJ2-3; TRBD2 agrees at 13 bases. CDR1 is SEHNR and CDR2 is FQNEAQ in the germline V gene (reference sequence). This CDR3 comprises 17 residues.

This clonotype was recorded a few times. This sequence joins TRBV5-5 and TRBJ2-7, with no clear D. The CDR3 totals 13 residues. Germline CDR1 is SGHKS and CDR2 is YYEKEE (reference sequence). V lost 3 bases and J lost 4, with 11 bases in between. In nucleotides, the CDR3 is TGTGCCAGCAGCTATACAGCCATGTACGAGCAGTACTTC. This codes for CASSYTAMYEQYF.